This TCR beta chain was sequenced in a study of early T cells in non-severe SARS-CoV-2 infection. Study-wide context: Sequencing of unsorted whole blood was done on bulk RNA, leaving chains unpaired. General observations from the study: VDJdb-based matching was biased toward anti-spike CD8 responses and missed private and CD4 specificities.

Unique molecular identifiers were added to individual cDNA molecules. TCRdb re-derived calls from the 5' RACE reads in MiXCR, one entry per CDR3 protein. There are approximately 28,000 distinct CDR3 sequences in the sample; over 4.5% occur only once, and 5.5% to 6% lies in the top ten. This clonotype showed up many times. Its antigen is currently unknown. Germline values: CDR1 MDHEN, CDR2 SYDVKM. J gave up 4 bases and V 4 bases, and 1 base lay outside the gene matches. The CDR3 covers 14 residues. Source: whole blood, taken at baseline. The rearrangement links TRBV28 to TRBJ2-2; TRBD1 matches 9 bases. This sequence was found in an adult who was a healthcare worker with PCR-confirmed SARS-CoV-2 infection or an uninfected control (not recorded which). The CDR3 bases are TGTGCCAGCAGTTACAGGGGGCGCACCGGGGAGCTGTTTTTT. Protein sequence: CASSYRGRTGELFF.